Listed here are 6 T cell receptor beta chains from one sample, sequenced in a study of cytomegalovirus exposure and HLA in healthy donors. PCR amplification relied on 60 Vbeta primers (plus 13 Jbeta primers). The repertoire was sequenced with immunoSEQ multiplex PCR; TCRdb's copy has only in-frame clones and lacks some. The sample shows 100,000 or so clones, roughly three quarters of them seen only once. The sample taken for sequencing was PBMCs. The receptors were gathered from a woman between 50 and 59 years old in good health and CMV-seropositive.

The rearrangement links TRBV4-2 to TRBJ2-5; the match to TRBD2 covers 10 bases. Germline CDR1 LGHNA, CDR2 YNFKEQ. Germline trimming cut 1 base from V and 1 base from J; bases unmatched to any gene: 0. This CDR3 is 15 amino acids long. The CDR3 DNA follows: TGTGCCAGCAGCCAAGGGACTAGCGGCCAAGAGACCCAGTACTTC. Protein sequence: CASSQGTSGQETQYF.

J is TRBJ2-2 and V is TRBV7-9; D might be TRBD2 (5 bases). The CDR3 length is 13 residues. V was trimmed by 5 bases and J by 7 bases, leaving 11 bases between them. CDR1 and CDR2 (germline): SEHNR, FQNEAQ (reference sequence). The CDR3 DNA follows: TGTGCCAGCAGCCTCAGCGGAGGCGGGGAGCTGTTTTTT. Its protein product is CASSLSGGGELFF. The entire variable domain, with the rest obtained from reference TRBV7-9 and TRBJ2-2, is as follows: DTGVSQNPRHKITKRGQNVTFRCDPISEHNRLYWYRQTLGQGPEFLTYFQNEAQLEKSRLLSDRFSAERPKGSFSTLEIQRTEQGDSAMYLCASSLSGGGELFFGEGSRLTVL.

The V and J genes are TRBV29-1 and TRBJ2-1; the match to TRBD2 covers 10 bases. Germline lookup yields CDR1 SQVTM and CDR2 ANQGSEA. Germline trimming cut 0 bases from V and 6 bases from J; bases unmatched to any gene: 5. This CDR3 comprises 15 residues. The CDR3 is CSVEDKASGSNEQFF. The CDR3 DNA is TGCAGCGTTGAAGATAAGGCTAGCGGGAGCAATGAGCAGTTCTTC.

V and J are TRBV5-1 and TRBJ2-7; D may be TRBD1 (7 bases). The CDR3 length is 14 residues. Germline CDR1 SGHRS, CDR2 YFSETQ. V dropped 1 base and J dropped 4 bases, with 12 bases sitting between them. The CDR3: CASSLPTGRYEQYF. CDR3 bases: TGCGCCAGCAGCTTGCCGACAGGGAGGTACGAGCAGTACTTC.

The V call is TRBV5-8, the J call TRBJ2-4; D ambiguous. This CDR3 comprises 18 residues. In germline, CDR1 is SGHTS, CDR2 YDEGEE. V was cut by 3 bases and J by 0 bases, with 19 bases left in between. In DNA, the CDR3 is TGTGCCAGCAGCTCCCAAGCTGGGCAGGATACAGCCAAAAACATTCAGTACTTC. Translating gives CASSSQAGQDTAKNIQYF. Together with reference TRBV5-8 and TRBJ2-4, the CDR3 gives the full variable domain: EAGVTQSPTHLIKTRGQQATLRCSPISGHTSVYWYQQALGLGLQFLLWYDEGEERNRGNFPPRFSGRQFPNYSSELNVNALELEDSALYLCASSSQAGQDTAKNIQYFGAGTRLSVL.

The chain recombines TRBV18 with TRBJ1-1; TRBD1 matches 7 bases. J was trimmed by 4 bases and V by 3 bases; bases with no gene match: 5. CDR1 KGHSH and CDR2 LQKENI come from the germline V gene. The CDR3 covers 14 residues. This CDR3 reads CASSPLRGITEAFF. As DNA, the CDR3 is TGTGCCAGCTCACCGCTCAGGGGGATCACTGAAGCTTTCTTT.